This TCR beta chain was identified during a study of neoadjuvant anti-PD-1 for oral cavity cancer. Germline CDR1 SNHLY, CDR2 FYNNEI. V lost 3 bases to trimming and J lost 8 bases, with 17 bases between them. The CDR3 runs 16 residues. Most PBMC samples had approximately 440 ng input DNA in six replicates. Method: immunoSEQ multiplex PCR; TCRdb's copy keeps in-frame clones and lacks some. The data show tens of thousands of clones, 65% to 85% seen once. The TCR comes from a person aged 40-85 years with oral cavity squamous cell carcinoma. This specimen consisted of PBMCs, obtained before nivolumab (anti-PD-1) treatment. The chain carries TRBV2 and TRBJ1-6; D gene ambiguous. In DNA form, the CDR3 reads TGTGCCAGCAGTGAGCGCAGGTTGAGTGGATATTCACCCCTCCACTTT. Its translation: CASSERRLSGYSPLHF.